The 32 T cell receptor beta chains presented below share a single source sample, sequenced in a study of blood T cell repertoires in COVID-19. Using immunoSEQ multiplex PCR, the repertoire was profiled, and TCRdb retains in-frame clones only, with some absent. The top ten clones hold around 6.3% of a sample with 230,000 or so clones, approximately 84% of them seen once. The sequenced material came from PBMCs or T cells enriched from blood (not recorded which). The receptor source for this set is a woman aged 45-65 years who had been exposed to COVID-19.

V usage is TRBV11-2 and J usage is TRBJ1-2, with D tentatively TRBD1 (5 bases). The CDR3 contains 13 residues. V lost 5 bases and J 6 bases, leaving 13 bases between the germline ends. The germline V gene encodes CDR1 SGHAT and CDR2 FQNNGV. CDR3 DNA: TGTGCCAGCAGCCCGGGGGGGGGAAATGGCTACACCTTC. This gives the protein CASSPGGGNGYTF.

V and J are TRBV10-3 and TRBJ1-5; the match to TRBD1 covers 8 bases. In germline, CDR1 is ENHRY, CDR2 SYGVKD. The CDR3 consists of 13 residues. The V and J ends lost 5 bases and 5 bases, in that order; junction bases with no gene match: 2. CDR3 coding DNA: TGTGCCATCAGTAGACAGGGGCATCAGCCCCAGCATTTT. It encodes CAISRQGHQPQHF.

This clone was recorded a few times. An end of the junction differs from the germline gene, which may be a read error. The V gene is TRBV9, the J gene TRBJ2-3; 8 bases agree with TRBD2. The germline V gene has CDR1 SGDLS and CDR2 YYNGEE. CDR3 length: 16 amino acids. CDR3 sequence: CASSVGIRGGTDTQYF. CDR3 in DNA: TGTGCCAGCAGCGTAGGAATTCGGGGGGGCACGGATACGCAGTATTTT. The full variable domain, its missing parts supplied by reference TRBV9 and TRBJ2-3, is DSGVTQTPKHLITATGQRVTLRCSPRSGDLSVYWYQQSLDQGLQFLIQYYNGEERAKGNILERFSAQQFPDLHSELNLSSLELGDSALYFCASSVGIRGGTDTQYFGPGTRLTVL.

This chain connects TRBV11-2 to TRBJ2-3; D perhaps matches TRBD2 (5 bases). Germline loops: CDR1 SGHAT, CDR2 FQNNGV. The CDR3 extends over 15 amino acids. With 5 bases removed from V and 0 bases from J, the gap between germline ends came to 12 bases. CDR3 sequence: CASSPPGSSTDTQYF. In nucleotides, the CDR3 is TGTGCCAGCAGCCCCCCGGGAAGCAGCACAGATACGCAGTATTTT.

The chain joins TRBV5-6 to TRBJ2-3, with D perhaps TRBD1 (5 bases). The CDR3 length is 15 residues. Trimming pared 0 bases from V and 3 bases from J, leaving 11 bases between. Looked up from germline, CDR1 is SGHDT and CDR2 is YYEEEE. DNA for the CDR3: TGTGCCAGCAGCTTGGTTGGGGCCCCGACAGATACGCAGTATTTT. Protein: CASSLVGAPTDTQYF.

The chain couples TRBV18 to TRBJ2-2; TRBD1 matches 7 bases. The trim removed 3 bases at V and 6 bases at J, leaving 1 base unmatched. The CDR3 is made up of 13 amino acids. Germline values: CDR1 KGHSH, CDR2 LQKENI. The CDR3 DNA is TGTGCCAGCTCACCGGGGACAGCCGGGGAGCTGTTTTTT. It encodes CASSPGTAGELFF.

Concerning this clone itself: The limits of the CDR3 on the DNA are not certain, so only TCRdb's listed CDR3 is given. The V call is TRBV2, the J call TRBJ1-4; the D call TRBD1 from the table was never checked on the DNA. Germline lookup yields CDR1 SNHLY and CDR2 FYNNEI. The CDR3 spans 15 amino acids, including both terminal residues. CDR3 residues: CASSGRQHFGEKLFF.

Regarding this clone: The same CDR3 is also encoded by other DNA sequences in this sample. J is TRBJ1-1 and V is TRBV12-3 or TRBV12-4, with D perhaps TRBD1 (6 bases). The CDR3 has 13 residues. V was pared by 6 bases and J by 1 base, with 9 bases between. The CDR3 spells CASRDRQNTEAFF. Written as DNA, the CDR3 is TGTGCCAGCAGAGACAGGCAGAACACTGAAGCTTTCTTT.

This clone has only one observation. This chain connects TRBV12-3 or TRBV12-4 to TRBJ2-1, with 8 bases matching TRBD2. The junction had 4 bases not matched to a gene; V was cut back by 3 bases and J by 9 bases. The CDR3 has 13 residues. The CDR3 DNA sequence: TGTGCCAGCAGTTTCCAGCGGGGGACTGAGCAGTTCTTC. This encodes CASSFQRGTEQFF.

This chain uses TRBV25-1 with TRBJ2-7; the D gene is possibly TRBD1 (6 bases). This CDR3 spans 14 amino acids. Germline CDR1 and CDR2: MGHDK and SYGVNS. Trimming removed 2 bases at V and 2 bases at J, with 10 bases between. This chain's CDR3 is CASSEGTPTYEQYF. The CDR3 nucleotides read TGTGCCAGCAGTGAAGGGACACCGACCTACGAGCAGTACTTC.

The rearrangement uses TRBV19 and TRBJ1-4; D call uncertain. Trimming shortened V by 8 bases and J by 4 bases, and 8 bases separated the two germline ends. This CDR3 is 12 amino acids long. Germline V gene lookup returns CDR1 LNHDA and CDR2 SQIVND (reference sequence). As DNA, the CDR3 is TGTGCCAGTCATGCGGTTAATGAAAAACTGTTTTTT. Translated: CASHAVNEKLFF.

The chain is built from TRBV6-5 and TRBJ1-4; D gene uncertain. Trimming left V 8 bases short and J 7 bases short, with 14 bases between. The CDR3 sequence is 13 residues long. The germline CDR1 and CDR2 sequences are MNHEY and SVGAGI. The chain's CDR3 is CASSRGSVEKLFF. The CDR3 nucleotides are TGTGCCAGCTCGCGAGGGAGCGTTGAAAAACTGTTTTTT.

This clone was counted once. This chain links TRBV5-4 with TRBJ2-5, with D possibly TRBD2 on 5 matching bases. Germline CDR1 is SGHNT and CDR2 is YYREEE (reference sequence). V was cut by 4 bases and J by 2 bases, with 18 bases left in between. The CDR3 contains 16 residues. The CDR3 sequence is CASSLPSSGDQETQYF. The DNA for the CDR3 is TGTGCCAGCAGCCTGCCGTCGAGCGGCGATCAAGAGACCCAGTACTTC.

The chain carries TRBV24-1 and TRBJ1-5; 10 bases align to TRBD1. This CDR3 is 16 amino acids long. Germline lookup yields CDR1 KGHDR and CDR2 SFDVKD. The ends lost 4 bases at V and 8 bases at J; junction bases unmatched: 10. The CDR3 loop reads CATSDSRQGAHEPQHF. The CDR3 DNA sequence: TGTGCCACCAGTGACTCCAGACAGGGGGCACATGAGCCCCAGCATTTT.

The chain uses TRBV5-1 and TRBJ1-1; TRBD1 is a possible D gene (5 bases). The CDR3 contains 14 residues. Germline V gene sequence: CDR1 SGHRS, CDR2 YFSETQ. With 4 bases removed from V and 3 bases from J, the gap between germline ends came to 13 bases. The CDR3 region has the DNA TGCGCCAGCAGCCCGGGGACTACATACACTGAAGCTTTCTTT. This encodes CASSPGTTYTEAFF.

This chain links TRBV12-3 or TRBV12-4 with TRBJ2-7, with TRBD1 matching over 8 bases. CDR3 length equals 13 residues. With 5 bases clipped from V and 5 bases from J, the junction kept 5 bases outside the gene matches. The CDR3 sequence: CASSLDRGDEQYF. CDR3 sequence (DNA): TGTGCCAGCAGTCTAGACAGGGGCGACGAGCAGTACTTC.

The J gene is TRBJ1-2, the V gene TRBV30; D is perhaps TRBD1 (6 bases). The CDR3 has 13 amino acids. CDR1 is GTSNPN and CDR2 is SVGIG in the germline V gene (reference sequence). V lost 5 bases to trimming and J lost 6 bases, with 16 bases between them. In DNA, the CDR3 is TGTGCCTGGGGAAAGTGGGGGCTGGATGGCTACACCTTC. It yields the protein CAWGKWGLDGYTF. The full variable domain, rest sourced from reference TRBV30 and TRBJ1-2, is SQTIHQWPATLVQPVGSPLSLECTVEGTSNPNLYWYRQAAGRGLQLLFYSVGIGQISSEVPQNLSASRPQDRQFILSSKKLLLSDSGFYLCAWGKWGLDGYTFGSGTRLTVV.

The chain is built from TRBV20-1 and TRBJ1-2; D gene unclear. V lost 1 base and J 10 bases, leaving 10 bases between the germline ends. The CDR3 totals 11 residues. CDR1 and CDR2 from the germline V gene are DFQATT and SNEGSKA (reference sequence). CDR3 nucleotides: TGCAGTGCTAGAGGGCTCTCAGACTACACCTTC. It codes for CSARGLSDYTF.

The chain carries TRBV2 and TRBJ1-1; possible D gene TRBD1, 6 bases. V lost 4 bases, J lost 1 base, and 13 bases lay in between. This CDR3 has 15 residues. From germline, CDR1 is SNHLY and CDR2 FYNNEI. This CDR3 is CASSVPDRSNTEAFF. CDR3 nucleotide sequence: TGTGCCAGCAGTGTTCCGGACAGATCGAACACTGAAGCTTTCTTT.

J is TRBJ1-6 and V is TRBV6-2 or TRBV6-3, with 7 bases that match TRBD1. V shed 6 bases, J shed 6 bases, and the junction held 5 bases outside the gene matches. CDR1 is MNHEY, CDR2 SVGEGT, per germline. This CDR3 comprises 14 residues. The CDR3 is CASSHRGGNSPLHF. The CDR3 region has the DNA TGTGCCAGCAGCCACAGGGGAGGTAATTCACCCCTCCACTTT.

The rearrangement links TRBV19 to TRBJ1-2, with 7 bases fitting TRBD1. Germline trimming cut 5 bases from V and 8 bases from J; bases unmatched to any gene: 8. Germline CDR1 reads LNHDA; CDR2 reads SQIVND (reference sequence). CDR3 length equals 13 residues. The CDR3 sequence is CASSLYRGEGYTF. The CDR3 DNA is TGTGCCAGTAGTCTATACAGGGGTGAAGGCTACACCTTC.

The V call is TRBV11-2, the J call TRBJ2-5; weak D call: TRBD2 (6 bases). Trimming removed 0 bases from V and 7 bases from J, with 12 bases in between. Germline V gene data show CDR1 as SGHAT and CDR2 as FQNNGV. The length of the CDR3 is 14 residues. The CDR3 DNA reads TGTGCCAGCAGCTTAGAAAGGGGCGGGGTGACCCAGTACTTC. Translating it yields CASSLERGGVTQYF.

As concerns this clone: One junction end does not reproduce the germline sequence, and a read error may be involved. This chain connects TRBV7-3 to TRBJ1-5; 8 bases agree with TRBD1. In germline, CDR1 is SGHTA, CDR2 FQGTGA. The CDR3 spans 15 residues. The CDR3 coding sequence is TGTGCCAGCAGTTTAACAGGGGGTAGCAATCAGCCCCAGCATTTT. It is translated as CASSLTGGSNQPQHF.

V usage is TRBV7-2 and J usage is TRBJ2-5; 8 nucleotides line up with TRBD1. Germline V gives CDR1 SGHTA, CDR2 FQGNSA. V lost 3 bases to trimming and J lost 7 bases; unmatched junction nucleotides: 7. There are 14 residues in the CDR3. The CDR3 nucleotides read TGTGCCAGCAGCTTCACCCAGGGGACAGGGACCCAGTACTTC. Translating it yields CASSFTQGTGTQYF.

This chain uses TRBV5-1 with TRBJ1-1; 10 bases match TRBD1. CDR3 length: 15 residues. Trimming removed 2 bases from V and 2 bases from J; junction bases left unmatched: 3. Germline V gene data show CDR1 as SGHRS and CDR2 as YFSETQ. Here the CDR3 DNA reads TGCGCCAGCAGCTTCTTGACAGGGGGCAACACTGAAGCTTTCTTT. It translates to CASSFLTGGNTEAFF.

The J gene is TRBJ1-3, the V gene TRBV28; 7 nucleotides align to TRBD1. Trimming at V came to 7 bases and at J to 5 bases, leaving 8 bases not matched to a gene. CDR1 is MDHEN and CDR2 is SYDVKM in the germline V gene. The CDR3 has 14 amino acids. The CDR3 bases are TGTGCCAGCACCCCGGACAGGCGCCGAAACACCATATATTTT. Its protein product is CASTPDRRRNTIYF.

The chain carries TRBV7-2 and TRBJ2-3; 10 bases fit TRBD2. The CDR3 is made up of 16 amino acids. CDR1 is SGHTA, CDR2 FQGNSA, per germline. V trimming: 1 base; J trimming: 3 bases; junction bases outside the gene matches: 4. CDR3 sequence: CASSLVSGGATDTQYF. The CDR3 nucleotides are TGTGCCAGCAGCTTAGTAAGCGGGGGGGCGACAGATACGCAGTATTTT.

The V and J genes are TRBV2 and TRBJ1-2, with TRBD1 matching over 9 bases. Germline CDR1 reads SNHLY; CDR2 reads FYNNEI. Unmatched junction bases numbered 22, after V lost 6 bases and J lost 2 bases. The CDR3 length is 20 residues. The CDR3 loop reads CASSRPGQGLRLRLNYGYTF. CDR3 coding DNA: TGTGCCAGCAGCCGCCCGGGACAGGGATTGAGGCTCCGCCTAAACTATGGCTACACCTTC.

V gene TRBV4-2 combines with J gene TRBJ1-5; 7 bases map to TRBD1. From germline, CDR1 is LGHNA and CDR2 YNFKEQ. The CDR3 is 16 residues long. With V trimmed by 4 bases and J by 7 bases, 13 bases remained unmatched. The CDR3 DNA sequence: TGTGCCAGCAGCCTTGATTTTAGGGGGCTAGGACAGCCCCAGCATTTT. It yields the protein CASSLDFRGLGQPQHF.

The chain is built from TRBV10-3 and TRBJ1-5, with D possibly being TRBD1 (5 bases). The V gene lost 4 bases and the J gene lost 2 bases, with 9 bases spanning the gap. The CDR3 is 14 residues long. The germline CDR1 and CDR2 sequences are ENHRY and SYGVKD. CDR3: CAISGGDGNQPQHF. CDR3 sequence (DNA): TGTGCCATCAGTGGGGGGGATGGCAATCAGCCCCAGCATTTT.

This sequence joins TRBV6-1 and TRBJ2-1; 8 bases line up with TRBD2. The CDR3 contains 16 residues. With V trimmed by 4 bases and J by 3 bases, 8 bases remained unmatched. CDR1 and CDR2 (germline): MNHNS, SASEGT. The CDR3 region is CASSALTSAFYNEQFF. The CDR3 coding sequence is TGTGCCAGCAGTGCCTTGACTAGCGCTTTCTACAATGAGCAGTTCTTC.

This clone was picked up one time. The rearrangement joins TRBV15 to TRBJ2-3, with 15 nucleotides matching TRBD2. Trimming removed 1 base from V and 2 bases from J; junction bases left unmatched: 10. The CDR3 is 20 residues long. Germline V CDR1 and CDR2: LNHNV, YYDKDF (reference sequence). The CDR3 reads CATSRGTPGLAGGTTDTQYF. The CDR3 DNA follows: TGTGCCACCAGCAGAGGCACCCCGGGACTAGCGGGGGGCACCACAGATACGCAGTATTTT.